The present T cell receptor beta chain was sequenced within a study of shared clonotypes between healthy human individuals. Study-level results: The sharing of 4% to 5.5% of naive CD4 clonotypes was seen across a handful of donors. The sampled material consisted only of blood, and tissue repertoires are likely to differ.

Germline V lookup: CDR1 KGHSH, CDR2 LQKENI. Trimming took 4 bases from V and 3 from J; bases not matched to a gene: 3. This CDR3 spans 14 amino acids. Data came from immunoSEQ multiplex PCR; TCRdb stores just in-frame clones and leaves some out. This sample has roughly 2.4 million clones, with 90% to 97% found just once. As regards this clone: Its antigen remains unknown.

The chain recombines TRBV18 with TRBJ2-7; 10 bases are shared with TRBD2. Material: naive CD4+ T cells sorted from blood. Indicated subset: CD45RA+ positively selected. This sequence was found in a man younger than 30 in good health. CDR3 DNA sequence: TGTGCCAGCTCACGTAGCGGGGGGAACTACGAGCAGTACTTC. Encoded protein: CASSRSGGNYEQYF.